This T cell receptor beta chain was documented in a study of blood T cells in healthy people across ages. The wider study: Template switching caught about one barcoded beta molecule for each two T cells. Whole-study findings and limits: Naive T cell percentage showed a strong correlation with the diversity of TCR beta. Diversity figures derived from one million T cells were judged to underestimate the true value.

Donors each provided roughly 9.6 milliliters of peripheral blood. Combining a sample-barcoded 5' primer with a J-beta primer mix, a second PCR ran for roughly 7 to 12 cycles. TCRdb passed the 5' RACE reads through MiXCR, listing each CDR3 protein once. The sample carries hundreds of thousands of distinct CDR3 sequences, around half recorded once. Of note for this clonotype: Its antigen is unknown.

Germline values: CDR1 SQVTM, CDR2 ANQGSEA. The V end lost 4 bases, the J end lost 8 bases, and 21 bases lay between the germline ends. There are 15 residues in the CDR3. The chain carries TRBV29-1 and TRBJ2-1, with D perhaps TRBD2 (8 bases). This clonotype was sampled from a woman in her sixties or seventies in good health. The specimen sequenced was blood. The CDR3 DNA is TGCAGCGTTGGGGGGGGACTAGGGGGCATCGATGAGCAGTTCTTC. This encodes CSVGGGLGGIDEQFF.